This is a list of T cell receptor beta chains from one sample in a study of T-cell reconstitution after alpha-beta-depleted transplantation in children. MiXCR, run by TCRdb on the PCR reads, gives a single entry per CDR3 protein. The repertoire holds around 500,000 distinct CDR3 sequences, with roughly an eighth as singletons. The sequenced sample was PBMCs from the stem cell graft donor, obtained from the stem cell graft. The source of these receptors is a human donor who donated a stem cell graft to a child with combined immunodeficiency. Both conserved end residues are part of each CDR3. A row's size may be missing; if present it is once, few, many or a size class.

>TRBJ1-5|many|TRBV12-3/TRBV12-4
CASSLEGAFQPQHF
>TRBJ1-4|NA|TRBV6-5
CASSYSTVHEKLFF
>TRBJ1-1|few|TRBV18
CASFRAGQGTEAFF
>TRBJ2-7|few|TRBV20-1
CSAYRGPLTYEQYF
>TRBJ2-1|few|TRBV20-1
CSAVHPGLANYNEQFF
>TRBJ2-2|many|TRBV5-1
CASSTSTGELFF
>TRBJ2-3|NA|TRBV4-3
CASSQGTSDTDTQYF
>TRBJ2-7|few|TRBV4-2
CASSQVAVAGVYEQYF
>TRBJ2-1|many|TRBV12-3/TRBV12-4
CASSLGLAGDLEQFF
>TRBJ2-1|many|TRBV7-2
CASSPPSGAYNEQFF
>TRBJ2-1|NA|TRBV27
CASSFPPNNEQFF
>TRBJ2-7|NA|TRBV5-1
CASSFGLGVHEQYF
>TRBJ2-1|NA|TRBV20-1
CSARQQGRGEQFF
>TRBJ2-2|NA|TRBV7-2
CASSPWASSDGELFF
>TRBJ1-1|NA|TRBV4-3
CASSQGTGVSNTEAFF
>TRBJ2-5|NA|TRBV15
CATSRDRLAGGQTQYF
>TRBJ2-7|few|TRBV13
CASSFPSGRALEQYF
>TRBJ2-3|many|TRBV7-8
CATSTADTQYF
>TRBJ2-2|many|TRBV4-3
CASSPGLALGTGELFF
>TRBJ2-7|few|TRBV15
CATSLAGQGSEEQYF
>TRBJ1-5|few|TRBV6-1
CASSMQNRGDQPQHF
>TRBJ1-5|NA|TRBV15
CATTQVKGQPQHF
>TRBJ1-3|many|TRBV4-2
CASSQGEGTGNTIYF
>TRBJ2-5|NA|TRBV29-1
CSVAQVKETQYF
>TRBJ2-2|NA|TRBV12-3/TRBV12-4
CASSFTGTGELFF
>TRBJ2-3|NA|TRBV30
CAWSHPTSHTDTQYF
>TRBJ2-1|NA|TRBV5-4
CASSPPRATYNEQFF
>TRBJ2-4|few|TRBV28
CASSLPGDSLAKNIQYF
>TRBJ2-2|few|TRBV3-1
CASSGPQSNTGELFF
>TRBJ2-5|many|TRBV20-1
CSASDQREGQKTQYF
>TRBJ2-5|few|TRBV10-3
CAISGELAGEKETQYF
>TRBJ2-1|NA|TRBV12-3/TRBV12-4
CASSSTSVNEQFF
>TRBJ2-5|many|TRBV28
CASSRGVEETQYF
>TRBJ2-7|few|TRBV5-6
CASSLMAGTLYEQYF
>TRBJ2-5|many|TRBV5-1
CASSPDGFEETQYF
>TRBJ2-3|many|TRBV9
CASSVREGSPGDTQYF
>TRBJ1-5|NA|TRBV30
CAWSNTLNQPQHF